A selection of T cell receptor beta chains follows, all from one sample in a study of beta chain features in type 1 diabetes. Only in-frame clones appear in the TCRdb table, and some are missing; sequencing was by immunoSEQ multiplex PCR. The sample lists a few hundred thousand clones; about 23% were seen once. Sample: naive CD4+ T cells from blood. All receptors come from a woman in her 30s with type 1 diabetes. Each CDR3 is given with its conserved first and last residue. The D gene is left open where the match is weak. Some rows have no size entry. The others give once, few or many, or a class for an expanded clone.

abundance	v_gene	d_gene	j_gene	CDR3aa	CDR3nt
.	TRBV6-5	.	TRBJ1-1	CASSTGLRNTEAFF	TGTGCCAGCAGCACGGGACTCAGGAACACTGAAGCTTTCTTT
few	TRBV29-1	.	TRBJ2-7	CSVAGPLSYEQYF	TGCAGCGTTGCTGGCCCGCTCTCCTACGAGCAGTACTTC
.	TRBV11-2	TRBD2	TRBJ2-1	CASSDFSGAYNEQFF	TGTGCCAGCAGCGACTTTAGCGGGGCCTACAATGAGCAGTTCTTC
few	TRBV19	.	TRBJ1-4	CASSTGRWTNEKLFF	TGTGCCAGTAGTACAGGTCGGTGGACTAATGAAAAACTGTTTTTT
.	TRBV28	TRBD2	TRBJ2-7	CASRGAGTGSYEQYF	TGTGCCAGCAGGGGAGCGGGAACGGGATCCTACGAGCAGTACTTC
few	TRBV29-1	TRBD2	TRBJ2-3	CSVVKGLAGGTQYF	TGCAGCGTTGTGAAGGGACTAGCGGGAGGTACGCAGTATTTT
.	TRBV29-1	.	TRBJ2-7	CSVGQRGYEQYF	TGCAGCGTTGGGCAAAGAGGCTACGAGCAGTACTTC
.	TRBV18	TRBD1	TRBJ1-1	CASSLGQHTEAFF	TGTGCCAGCTCACTGGGACAGCACACTGAAGCTTTCTTT
few	TRBV2	TRBD2	TRBJ2-1	CASGSGGRDEQFF	TGTGCCAGCGGGTCGGGAGGGAGGGATGAGCAGTTCTTC
few	TRBV29-1	.	TRBJ2-3	CSVWTGTDTQYF	TGCAGCGTCTGGACGGGAACAGATACGCAGTATTTT
.	TRBV10-3	TRBD1	TRBJ2-7	CAITSGTGGYEQYF	TGTGCCATCACCTCCGGGACAGGGGGCTACGAGCAGTACTTC
few	TRBV19	TRBD1	TRBJ1-2	CASSTHRDRGANYGYTF	TGTGCCAGTAGTACCCACCGGGACAGGGGCGCTAACTATGGCTACACCTTC
.	TRBV7-9	.	TRBJ2-7	CASSLAGVTYEQYF	TGTGCCAGCAGCTTAGCAGGGGTAACCTACGAGCAGTACTTC
.	TRBV20-1	.	TRBJ2-3	CSASTTDTQYF	TGCAGTGCCAGTACCACAGATACGCAGTATTTT
.	TRBV6-1	TRBD2	TRBJ2-1	CASSPSSGTYNEQFF	TGTGCCAGCAGTCCTTCTAGCGGCACCTACAATGAGCAGTTCTTC
.	TRBV9	.	TRBJ1-4	CASSVTETKFGEKLFF	TGTGCCAGCAGCGTAACGGAGACGAAGTTCGGGGAAAAACTGTTTTTT
.	TRBV30	.	TRBJ1-5	CACNAGGNQPQHF	TGTGCCTGTAACGCGGGTGGCAATCAGCCCCAGCATTTT
few	TRBV29-1	.	TRBJ1-1	CSVDYLDAGGSEAFF	TGCAGCGTTGATTATTTGGACGCTGGAGGGTCGGAGGCTTTCTTT
few	TRBV4-1	.	TRBJ1-4	CASSQREKLFF	TGCGCCAGCAGCCAACGGGAAAAACTGTTTTTT
few	TRBV9	.	TRBJ2-7	CASSPDSYEQYF	TGTGCCAGCAGCCCTGACAGCTACGAGCAGTACTTC
.	TRBV4-1	TRBD2	TRBJ2-1	CASSQKGLARSNVSYNEQFF	TGCGCCAGCAGCCAAAAGGGACTAGCGCGCTCTAACGTCTCCTACAATGAGCAGTTCTTC
.	TRBV15	.	TRBJ2-2	CATSREDFSGELFF	TGTGCCACCAGCAGGGAGGACTTTTCCGGGGAGCTGTTTTTT
few	TRBV7-9	TRBD2	TRBJ2-2	CASSLRLAGGETGELFF	TGTGCCAGCAGCTTGCGGCTAGCGGGAGGAGAGACCGGGGAGCTGTTTTTT
.	TRBV9	.	TRBJ1-1	CASSVQGNTEAFF	TGTGCCAGCAGCGTACAGGGAAACACTGAAGCTTTCTTT
.	TRBV28	TRBD2	TRBJ2-1	CASSFLGLAGGNEQFF	TGTGCCAGCAGTTTCCTAGGACTAGCGGGAGGCAATGAGCAGTTCTTC
few	TRBV30	TRBD2	TRBJ2-1	CAWTAGGSGEQFF	TGTGCCTGGACCGCCGGCGGGAGTGGTGAGCAGTTCTTC
.	TRBV18	TRBD2	TRBJ2-1	CASFSGTSGSNEQFF	TGTGCCAGCTTTTCCGGGACTAGCGGGAGCAATGAGCAGTTCTTC
.	TRBV6-5	TRBD1	TRBJ2-7	CASSPGTGNYEQYF	TGTGCCAGCAGCCCCGGGACAGGGAACTACGAGCAGTACTTC
.	TRBV6-5	.	TRBJ2-7	CASSLRVSYEQYF	TGTGCCAGCAGTTTGCGAGTATCCTACGAGCAGTACTTC
.	TRBV5-1	TRBD1	TRBJ2-3	CASSGSGTAHPDTQYF	TGCGCCAGCAGCGGTTCCGGGACAGCCCATCCTGATACGCAGTATTTT
.	TRBV10-3	.	TRBJ1-2	CAISQSDYGYTF	TGTGCCATCAGTCAATCAGACTATGGCTACACCTTC
.	TRBV9	TRBD1	TRBJ2-1	CASSVVGTGYLNEQFF	TGTGCCAGCAGCGTAGTCGGGACAGGGTATTTAAATGAGCAGTTCTTC
few	TRBV5-4	TRBD2	TRBJ2-1	CASSQAGVGYNEQFF	TGTGCCAGCAGCCAAGCGGGAGTAGGGTACAATGAGCAGTTCTTC
few	TRBV2	TRBD2	TRBJ2-7	CASKGTSLREQYF	TGTGCCAGCAAAGGGACTAGCCTTCGCGAGCAGTACTTC
.	TRBV5-1	TRBD1	TRBJ2-7	CASSWGQNNEQYF	TGCGCCAGCAGCTGGGGACAGAACAACGAGCAGTACTTC
.	TRBV13	.	TRBJ1-1	CASSLDTNTEAFF	TGTGCCAGCAGCTTAGACACGAACACTGAAGCTTTCTTT
few	TRBV15	TRBD1	TRBJ2-5	CATSTRTGRETQYF	TGTGCCACCAGCACCCGGACAGGGCGGGAGACCCAGTACTTC
.	TRBV19	TRBD1	TRBJ2-7	CASSLQGQSYEQYF	TGTGCCAGTAGTCTACAGGGACAGTCCTACGAGCAGTACTTC
.	TRBV5-6	TRBD2	TRBJ2-5	CASSSGRTSGMETQYF	TGTGCCAGCAGCTCAGGACGGACTAGCGGGATGGAGACCCAGTACTTC
few	TRBV5-4	TRBD2	TRBJ2-7	CASSLGGRAEWEQYF	TGTGCCAGCAGCTTGGGCGGGAGGGCCGAGTGGGAGCAGTACTTC
.	TRBV16	.	TRBJ2-1	CASSQMPEVGQFF	TGTGCCAGCAGCCAAATGCCCGAGGTAGGGCAGTTCTTC
.	TRBV9	.	TRBJ1-1	CASSRTGQGTEAFF	TGTGCCAGCAGCAGAACAGGGCAGGGAACTGAAGCTTTCTTT
few	TRBV2	.	TRBJ1-1	CASRAEGNEAFF	TGTGCCAGCAGGGCGGAGGGTAATGAAGCTTTCTTT
.	TRBV27	TRBD2	TRBJ2-7	CASSRDLAGVYEQYF	TGTGCCAGCAGTCGAGATCTAGCGGGAGTCTACGAGCAGTACTTC
.	TRBV7-2	TRBD1	TRBJ1-2	CASSLGAGTANYGYTF	TGTGCCAGCAGCTTAGGGGCCGGGACAGCTAACTATGGCTACACCTTC
.	TRBV11-2	TRBD2	TRBJ2-5	CASSLRLASQETQYF	TGTGCCAGCAGCCTCAGACTAGCAAGTCAAGAGACCCAGTACTTC
.	TRBV29-1	.	TRBJ2-3	CSVVGRQTATDTQYF	TGCAGCGTTGTTGGCCGTCAGACAGCCACAGATACGCAGTATTTT
.	TRBV28	.	TRBJ1-1	CASSLLNTEAFF	TGTGCCAGCAGTTTATTAAACACTGAAGCTTTCTTT
.	TRBV9	.	TRBJ2-2	CASSVARETGELFF	TGTGCCAGCAGCGTAGCCAGGGAAACCGGGGAGCTGTTTTTT